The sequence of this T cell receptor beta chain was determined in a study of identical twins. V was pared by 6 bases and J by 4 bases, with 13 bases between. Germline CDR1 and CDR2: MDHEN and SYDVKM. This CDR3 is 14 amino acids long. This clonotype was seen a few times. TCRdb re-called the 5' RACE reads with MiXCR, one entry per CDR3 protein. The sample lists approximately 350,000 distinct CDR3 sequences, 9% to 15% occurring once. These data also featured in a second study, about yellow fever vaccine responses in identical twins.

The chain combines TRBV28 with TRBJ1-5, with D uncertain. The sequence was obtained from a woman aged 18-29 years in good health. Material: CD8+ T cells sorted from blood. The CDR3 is CASRADVGNQPQHF. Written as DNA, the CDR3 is TGTGCCAGCAGAGCCGACGTGGGGAATCAGCCCCAGCATTTT.